This T cell receptor beta chain was identified in a study of blood T cell repertoires in COVID-19. Overall study: The analysed material was cDNA or gDNA that came from T cells, B-cell-depleted T cells, or PBMCs.

Here immunoSEQ multiplex PCR was the method, and the copy in TCRdb shows in-frame clones only, minus some. The sample consists of under 400,000 clones, under 90% of them appearing once. V was trimmed by 0 bases and J by 6 bases, leaving 15 bases between them. Germline assignment: CDR1 SGDLS and CDR2 YYNGEE. The CDR3 length is 15 residues. This clone came up once. This rearrangement joins TRBV9 to TRBJ1-1; D is perhaps TRBD1 (6 bases). The receptor comes from a woman aged 25-40 years with COVID-19, enrolled during active disease. Sample: peripheral blood. The CDR3 sequence: CASSVGGPGNSEAFF. The CDR3 nucleotides are TGTGCCAGCAGCGTAGGGGGGCCTGGAAATTCTGAAGCTTTCTTT.